These 6 T cell receptor beta chains were all obtained from the same sample, sequenced in a study of blood T cell repertoires in COVID-19. Sequencing used immunoSEQ multiplex PCR; TCRdb keeps in-frame clones, though not all of them. The sample consists of about 100,000 clones, roughly 87% of them appearing once. The sequencing sample was made of peripheral blood. These receptor sequences come from a young man with COVID-19, enrolled during active disease.

Only one count was recorded for this clone. The genes are TRBV19 and TRBJ2-3; D is unresolved. Trimming pared 5 bases from V and 1 base from J, leaving 7 bases between. The CDR3 has 13 amino acids. CDR1 and CDR2 (germline): LNHDA, SQIVND (reference sequence). In nucleotides, the CDR3 is TGTGCCAGTAGTCGTCCAGGCACAGATACGCAGTATTTT. It encodes CASSRPGTDTQYF.

This clone appeared a single time. The genes are TRBV5-1 and TRBJ1-6; D unresolved. The CDR3 extends over 14 amino acids. Per the germline V gene, CDR1 is SGHRS and CDR2 is YFSETQ. The V and J ends lost 0 bases and 8 bases respectively, with 9 bases between them. Here the CDR3 DNA reads TGCGCCAGCAGCTTGGTGGGGAGGGATTCACCCCTCCACTTT. It encodes CASSLVGRDSPLHF.

This chain links TRBV10-1 with TRBJ2-7, with D perhaps TRBD1 (5 bases). Per the germline V gene, CDR1 is WNHNN and CDR2 is SYGVQD (reference sequence). There are 14 residues in the CDR3. The V end was cut by 5 bases, the J end by 2 bases, with 13 bases between. The DNA for the CDR3 is TGCGCCAGCAGTCACAGGACCGGGCCCTACGAGCAGTACTTC. Amino acids: CASSHRTGPYEQYF.

The rearrangement joins TRBV30 to TRBJ2-1; unclear D gene. Germline CDR1 GTSNPN, CDR2 SVGIG (reference sequence). The germline V and J ends were trimmed by 2 bases and 4 bases, with 9 bases remaining between them. The CDR3 spans 13 residues. The CDR3 loop is CAWSKSIYNEQFF. The DNA for the CDR3 is TGTGCCTGGAGTAAGAGTATTTACAATGAGCAGTTCTTC.

The gene calls are TRBV5-1 and TRBJ1-2; 7 bases fit TRBD1. The germline V gene encodes CDR1 SGHRS and CDR2 YFSETQ. With V trimmed by 2 bases and J by 0 bases, 4 bases remained unmatched. This CDR3 contains 15 residues. The CDR3 region has the DNA TGCGCCAGCAGCTTAAAGGACAGGACTAACTATGGCTACACCTTC. It translates to CASSLKDRTNYGYTF.

V usage is TRBV28 and J usage is TRBJ1-5; D remains unclear. Germline V lookup: CDR1 MDHEN, CDR2 SYDVKM. This CDR3 has 16 amino acids. V was pared by 4 bases and J by 5 bases, with 18 bases between. The CDR3, as DNA: TGTGCCAGCAGTTCCTACCGGACTGCGGGTGATCAGCCCCAGCATTTT. This gives the protein CASSSYRTAGDQPQHF. Complete variable domain (other parts from reference TRBV28 and TRBJ1-5): DVKVTQSSRYLVKRTGEKVFLECVQDMDHENMFWYRQDPGLGLRLIYFSYDVKMKEKGDIPEGYSVSREKKERFSLILESASTNQTSMYLCASSSYRTAGDQPQHFGDGTRLSIL.